This T cell receptor (beta chain) was found in a study of T cells in Graves' hyperthyroidism and ophthalmopathy (dated by TCRdb to between 2017 and 2020). Notes on the research overall: Peripheral blood was collected at initial diagnosis, before any treatment. TCR V-J signatures able to tell the groups apart were searched for in a discovery cohort of 90 to 100 patients, of whom around 42 had Graves' ophthalmopathy and about 55 had stable Graves' hyperthyroidism. Whether ophthalmopathy could be predicted prospectively was tested in an independent validation cohort made up of under 20 hyperthyroidism patients plus 17 patients who later progressed to ophthalmopathy. The roughly 91 discovery patients were randomly split 7:3 into training and test sets. In addition, the study compared T-cell repertoires in thyroid tissue and in blood from several Graves' hyperthyroidism patients. After sampling, hyperthyroidism patients received methimazole starting at 30 mg daily, and ophthalmopathy patients received high-dose intravenous methylprednisolone. TCR Vbeta CDR3 sequencing of 135 peripheral blood samples (approximately 44 ophthalmopathy, about 80 hyperthyroidism and some 17 progressor patients) is reported in the paper.

General findings and caveats noted by the study authors: A 13 V-J signature model separated ophthalmopathy from stable hyperthyroidism, with about 88% sensitivity and around 84% specificity in cross-validation and 80%/75% in testing. Most expanded thyroid clonotypes (frequency above 0.001) were also found in blood, which suggests that blood repertoires may mirror thyroid immune responses. In validation, the model predicted progression to ophthalmopathy a median of roughly 6.5 months before onset, with about 64% sensitivity and about 72% specificity. No statistical method was used to fix the sample size in advance, and group allocation was not hidden from the investigators.

In regard to this clonotype: The antigen it recognizes is unknown. Base qualities are not recorded, but no much larger clone differs from it by a single base.

In the ophthalmopathy patients, disease was moderately to severely active, with a Clinical Activity Score of 3 or more, a NOSPECS grade of 4 or more, and a duration of less than 3 months. The study excluded patients with uncontrolled infections, other autoimmune diseases, pregnancy or lactation. Diagnoses relied on clinical symptoms, serum thyroxine and TRAb, thyroid ultrasound and orbital computed tomography. Ficoll-Paque density gradient centrifugation was used to isolate PBMCs from about 9 ml of fresh peripheral blood. Total RNA was extracted using Trizol reagent, and RNA quality was assessed on an Agilent 2100 Bioanalyzer. From cysteine to phenylalanine, the CDR3 is 17 amino acids long. CDR3 DNA is the only sequence kept; it has 51 bases, read in frame from the first base. The TCR beta CDR3 regions were amplified from RNA transcripts. The first round of RT-PCR for the TCR CDR3 was performed with the HTBI primer set and the Qiagen OneStep RT-PCR kit. The libraries were constructed in a second round of multiplex PCR and then size-selected and purified. Paired-end sequencing of the libraries was performed with 100 bp reads on an Illumina HiSeq2000. In the source study's methods: SOAPnuke was used to process the raw data, removing reads that contained adapters or uncalled bases, had a mean Phred below 15, or lacked an exact match to the constant primer or identifier. High-quality paired reads were merged using COPE v1.2.5, and each unique nucleotide sequence was defined as a clonotype. MiTCR v1.1 was used to align clonotypes to the IMGT TRBV, TRBD and TRBJ reference segments. Analysis was restricted to V-J combinations with a frequency above 0.0001, which covered 99% to 99.2% of repertoires. A TCS score was defined as the ratio of F50 (clonal expansion) to E x V (chaos), with BLOSUM62-based TCRdist applied between CDR3 peptides within each V-J. Welch's t-statistics and random forest reduced 500 to 550 V-J features to some 14, which were used in a naive Bayes classifier (R e1071). TCRdb took the public reads, trimmed them with fastp at Q25, ran MiXCR for clone calling and kept in-frame beta chains. A single entry per CDR3 protein holds the most common genes and DNA from its merged rows. These V and J calls rely on TCRdb rather than the paper's analysis. The sample table contains around 600,000 distinct CDR3 sequences; only one count was recorded for more than 13% of them. The ten largest clones take up roughly 7% of the sample.

The chain employs TRBV3-2 and TRBJ2-1; the table's TRBD2 call for D was not verified on the DNA. TRBV3-2 is a pseudogene segment. Sequenced input: blood. The sequence was collected from a woman between 18 and 29 years old with Graves' ophthalmopathy. DNA sequence: TGCGCCAGCAGCCAGGACGGGACTAGCGGGGGTTACAATGAGCAGTTCTTC. Its translation reads: CASSQDGTSGGYNEQFF.